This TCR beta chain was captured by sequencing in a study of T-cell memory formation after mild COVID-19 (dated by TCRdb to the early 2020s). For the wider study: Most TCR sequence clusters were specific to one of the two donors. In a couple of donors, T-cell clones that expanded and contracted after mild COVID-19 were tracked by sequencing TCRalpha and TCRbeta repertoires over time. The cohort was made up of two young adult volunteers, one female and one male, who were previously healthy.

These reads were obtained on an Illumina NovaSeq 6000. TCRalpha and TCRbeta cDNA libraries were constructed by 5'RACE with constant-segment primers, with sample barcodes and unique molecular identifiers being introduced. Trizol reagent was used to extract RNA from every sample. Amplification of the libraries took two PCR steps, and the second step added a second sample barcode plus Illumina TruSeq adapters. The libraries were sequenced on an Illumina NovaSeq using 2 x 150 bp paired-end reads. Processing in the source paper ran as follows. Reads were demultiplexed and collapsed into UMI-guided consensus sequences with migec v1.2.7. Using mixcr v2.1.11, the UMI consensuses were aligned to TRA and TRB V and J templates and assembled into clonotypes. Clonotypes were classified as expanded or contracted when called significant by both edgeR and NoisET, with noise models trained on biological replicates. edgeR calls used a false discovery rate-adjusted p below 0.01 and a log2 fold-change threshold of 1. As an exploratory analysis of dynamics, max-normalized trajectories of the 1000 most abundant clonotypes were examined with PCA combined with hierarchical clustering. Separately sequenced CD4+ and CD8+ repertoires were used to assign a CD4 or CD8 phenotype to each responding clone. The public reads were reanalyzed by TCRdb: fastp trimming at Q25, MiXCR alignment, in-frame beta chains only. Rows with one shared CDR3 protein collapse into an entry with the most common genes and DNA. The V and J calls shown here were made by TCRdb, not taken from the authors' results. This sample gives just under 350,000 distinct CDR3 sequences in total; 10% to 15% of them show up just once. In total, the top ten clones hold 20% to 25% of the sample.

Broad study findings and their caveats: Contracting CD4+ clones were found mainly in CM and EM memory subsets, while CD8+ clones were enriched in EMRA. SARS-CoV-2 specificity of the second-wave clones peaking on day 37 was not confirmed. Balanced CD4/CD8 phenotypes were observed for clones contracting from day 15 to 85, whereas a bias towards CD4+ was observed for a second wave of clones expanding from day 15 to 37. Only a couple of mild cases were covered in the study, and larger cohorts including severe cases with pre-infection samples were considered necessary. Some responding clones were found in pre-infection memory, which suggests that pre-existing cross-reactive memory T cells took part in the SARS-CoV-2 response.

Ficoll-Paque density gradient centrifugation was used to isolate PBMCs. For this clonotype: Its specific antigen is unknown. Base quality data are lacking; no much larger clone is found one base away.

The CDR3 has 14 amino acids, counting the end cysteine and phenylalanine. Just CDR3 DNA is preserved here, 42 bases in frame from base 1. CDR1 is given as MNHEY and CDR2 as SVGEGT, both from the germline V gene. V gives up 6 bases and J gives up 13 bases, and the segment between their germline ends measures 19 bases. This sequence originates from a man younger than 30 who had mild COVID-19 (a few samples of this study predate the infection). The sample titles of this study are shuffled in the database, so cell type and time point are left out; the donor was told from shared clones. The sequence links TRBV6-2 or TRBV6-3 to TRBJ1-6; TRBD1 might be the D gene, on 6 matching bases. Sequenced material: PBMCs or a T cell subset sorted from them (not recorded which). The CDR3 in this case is CASREPRGLFPLHF. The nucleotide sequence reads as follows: TGTGCCAGCAGGGAACCCCGGGGGCTCTTCCCCCTCCACTTT.